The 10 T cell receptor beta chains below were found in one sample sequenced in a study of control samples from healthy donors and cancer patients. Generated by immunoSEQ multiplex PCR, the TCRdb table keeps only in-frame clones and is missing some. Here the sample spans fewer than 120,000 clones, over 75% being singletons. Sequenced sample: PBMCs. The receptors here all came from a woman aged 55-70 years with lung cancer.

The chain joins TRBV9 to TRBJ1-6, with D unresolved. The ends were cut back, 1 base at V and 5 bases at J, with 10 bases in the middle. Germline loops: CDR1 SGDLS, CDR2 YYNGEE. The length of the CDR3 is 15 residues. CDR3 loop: CASSVIGNDNSPLHF. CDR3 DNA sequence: TGTGCCAGCAGCGTAATTGGGAATGATAATTCACCCCTCCACTTT. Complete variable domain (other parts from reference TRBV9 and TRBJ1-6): DSGVTQTPKHLITATGQRVTLRCSPRSGDLSVYWYQQSLDQGLQFLIQYYNGEERAKGNILERFSAQQFPDLHSELNLSSLELGDSALYFCASSVIGNDNSPLHFGNGTRLTVT.

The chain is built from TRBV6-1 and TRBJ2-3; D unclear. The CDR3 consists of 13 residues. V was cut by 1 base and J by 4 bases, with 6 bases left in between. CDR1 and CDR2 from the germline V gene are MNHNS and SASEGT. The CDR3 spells CASSEGGADTQYF. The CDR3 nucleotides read TGTGCCAGCAGTGAAGGAGGTGCAGATACGCAGTATTTT.

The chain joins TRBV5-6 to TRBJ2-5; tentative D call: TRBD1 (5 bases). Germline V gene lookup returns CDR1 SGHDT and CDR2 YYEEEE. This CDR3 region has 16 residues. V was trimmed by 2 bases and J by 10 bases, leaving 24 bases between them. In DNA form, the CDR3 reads TGTGCCAGCAGCTTTCGGACACCAGGATTAAGAAGTAACCAGTACTTC. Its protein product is CASSFRTPGLRSNQYF.

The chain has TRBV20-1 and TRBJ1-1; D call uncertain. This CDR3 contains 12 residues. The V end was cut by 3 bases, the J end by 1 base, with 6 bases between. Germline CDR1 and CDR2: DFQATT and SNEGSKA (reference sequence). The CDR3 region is CSASSQNTEAFF. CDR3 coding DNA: TGCAGTGCTAGTTCCCAGAACACTGAAGCTTTCTTT.

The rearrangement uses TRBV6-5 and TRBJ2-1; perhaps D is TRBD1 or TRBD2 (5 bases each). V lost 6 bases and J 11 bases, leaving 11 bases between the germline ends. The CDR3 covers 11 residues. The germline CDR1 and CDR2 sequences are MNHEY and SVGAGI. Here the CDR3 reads CASSTGTQQFF. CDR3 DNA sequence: TGTGCCAGCAGCACCGGGACCCAGCAGTTCTTC.

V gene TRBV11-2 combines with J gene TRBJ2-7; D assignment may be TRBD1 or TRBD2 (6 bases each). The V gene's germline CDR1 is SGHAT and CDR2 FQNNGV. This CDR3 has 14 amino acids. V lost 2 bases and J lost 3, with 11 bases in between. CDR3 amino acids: CASSLRGGLYEQYF. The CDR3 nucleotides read TGTGCCAGCAGCTTACGTGGGGGGCTCTACGAGCAGTACTTC.

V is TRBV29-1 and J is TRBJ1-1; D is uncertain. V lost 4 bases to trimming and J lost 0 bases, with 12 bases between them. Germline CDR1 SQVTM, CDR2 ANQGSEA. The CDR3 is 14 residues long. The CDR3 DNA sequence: TGCAGCGTTGTGGTCGATGTCCTGAACACTGAAGCTTTCTTT. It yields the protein CSVVVDVLNTEAFF.

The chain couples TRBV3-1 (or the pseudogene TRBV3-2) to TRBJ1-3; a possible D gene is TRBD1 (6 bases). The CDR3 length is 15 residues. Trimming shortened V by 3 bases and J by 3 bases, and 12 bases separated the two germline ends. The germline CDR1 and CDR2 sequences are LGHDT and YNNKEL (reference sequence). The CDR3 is CASSQDTGYGNTIYF. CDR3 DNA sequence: TGTGCCAGCAGCCAGGATACAGGGTATGGAAACACCATATATTTT.

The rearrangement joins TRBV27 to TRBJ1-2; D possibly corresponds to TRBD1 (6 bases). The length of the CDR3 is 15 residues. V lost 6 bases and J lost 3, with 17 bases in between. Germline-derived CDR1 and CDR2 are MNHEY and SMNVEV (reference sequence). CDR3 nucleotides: TGTGCCAGCAGGGAGAGGGATACAGGGTACTATGGCTACACCTTC. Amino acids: CASRERDTGYYGYTF.

The CDR3 DNA follows: TGTGCCAGCAGTAGGGACTACACAGATACGCAGTATTTT. Translated, it gives CASSRDYTDTQYF. This sequence joins TRBV6-5 and TRBJ2-3, with 7 positions matching TRBD2. CDR3 length: 13 amino acids. The germline CDR1 and CDR2 sequences are MNHEY and SVGAGI. V shed 5 bases, J shed 2 bases, and the junction held 1 base outside the gene matches.